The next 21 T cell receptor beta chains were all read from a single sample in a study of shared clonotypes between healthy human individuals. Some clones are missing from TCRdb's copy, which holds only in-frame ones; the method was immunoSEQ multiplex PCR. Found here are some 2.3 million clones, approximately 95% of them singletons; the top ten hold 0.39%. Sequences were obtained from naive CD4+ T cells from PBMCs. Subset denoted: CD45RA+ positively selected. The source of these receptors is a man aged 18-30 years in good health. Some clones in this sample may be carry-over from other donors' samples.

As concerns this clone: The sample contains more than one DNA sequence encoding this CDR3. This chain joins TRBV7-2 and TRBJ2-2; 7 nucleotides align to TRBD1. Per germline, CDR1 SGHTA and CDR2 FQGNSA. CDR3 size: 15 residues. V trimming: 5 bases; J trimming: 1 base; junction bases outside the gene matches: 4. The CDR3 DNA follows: TGTGCCAGCAGCCCGAGGACAGGGAACACCGGGGAGCTGTTTTTT. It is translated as CASSPRTGNTGELFF.

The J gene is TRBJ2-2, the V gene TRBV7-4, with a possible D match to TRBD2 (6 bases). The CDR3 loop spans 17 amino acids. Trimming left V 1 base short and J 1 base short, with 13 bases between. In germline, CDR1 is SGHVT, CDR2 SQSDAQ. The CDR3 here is CASSLGMAAGNTGELFF. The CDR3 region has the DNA TGTGCCAGCAGCTTAGGTATGGCAGCGGGGAACACCGGGGAGCTGTTTTTT.

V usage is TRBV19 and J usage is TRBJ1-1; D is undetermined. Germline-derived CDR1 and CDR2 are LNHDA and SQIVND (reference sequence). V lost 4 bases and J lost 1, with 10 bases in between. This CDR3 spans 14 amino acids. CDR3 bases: TGTGCCAGTAGTAAGGGCTGGCCGAACACTGAAGCTTTCTTT. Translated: CASSKGWPNTEAFF.

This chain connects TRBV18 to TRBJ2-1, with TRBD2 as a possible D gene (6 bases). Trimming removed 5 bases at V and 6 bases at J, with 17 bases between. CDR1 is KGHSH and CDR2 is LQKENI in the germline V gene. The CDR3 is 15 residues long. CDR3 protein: CASSVSGPERNEQFF. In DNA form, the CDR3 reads TGTGCCAGCTCAGTTAGCGGTCCTGAGCGCAATGAGCAGTTCTTC. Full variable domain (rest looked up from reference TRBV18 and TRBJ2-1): NAGVMQNPRHLVRRRGQEARLRCSPMKGHSHVYWYRQLPEEGLKFMVYLQKENIIDESGMPKERFSAEFPKEGPSILRIQQVVRGDSAAYFCASSVSGPERNEQFFGPGTRLTVL.

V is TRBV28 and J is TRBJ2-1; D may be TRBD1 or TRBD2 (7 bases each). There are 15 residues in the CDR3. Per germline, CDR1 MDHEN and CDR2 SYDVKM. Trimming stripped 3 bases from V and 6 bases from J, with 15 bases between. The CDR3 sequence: CASSLGGGAFNEQFF. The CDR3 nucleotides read TGTGCCAGCAGTTTGGGAGGGGGCGCTTTCAATGAGCAGTTCTTC.

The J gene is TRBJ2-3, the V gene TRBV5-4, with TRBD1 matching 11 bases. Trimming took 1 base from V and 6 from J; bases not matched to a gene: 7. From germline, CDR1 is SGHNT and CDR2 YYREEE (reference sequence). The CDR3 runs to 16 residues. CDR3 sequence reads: CASSLTRTGGADTQYF. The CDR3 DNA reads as TGTGCCAGCAGCTTGACTAGGACAGGGGGCGCGGATACGCAGTATTTT. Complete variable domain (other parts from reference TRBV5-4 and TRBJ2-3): ETGVTQSPTHLIKTRGQQVTLRCSSQSGHNTVSWYQQALGQGPQFIFQYYREEENGRGNFPPRFSGLQFPNYSSELNVNALELDDSALYLCASSLTRTGGADTQYFGPGTRLTVL.

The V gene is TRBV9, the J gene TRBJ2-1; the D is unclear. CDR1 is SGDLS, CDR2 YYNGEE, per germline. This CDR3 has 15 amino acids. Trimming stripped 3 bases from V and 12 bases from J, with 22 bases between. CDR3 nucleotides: TGTGCCAGCAGCGCCACAGCGTCGGCTGGGGTTTCGCAGTTCTTC. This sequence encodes CASSATASAGVSQFF.

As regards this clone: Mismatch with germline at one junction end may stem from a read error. This CDR3 reads CASSLALGGFNEKLFF. The DNA for the CDR3 is TGTGCCAGCAGCCTAGCCCTCGGGGGTTTTAATGAAAAACTGTTTTTT. The chain combines TRBV7-9 with TRBJ1-4, with D possibly being TRBD1 (5 bases). The CDR3 runs 16 residues. Germline CDR1 SEHNR, CDR2 FQNEAQ (reference sequence).

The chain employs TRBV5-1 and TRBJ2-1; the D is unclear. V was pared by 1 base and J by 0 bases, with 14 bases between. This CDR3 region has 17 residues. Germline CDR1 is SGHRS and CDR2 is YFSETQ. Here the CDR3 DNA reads TGCGCCAGCAGCTTGACCCTCGGGCAGAGCTCCTACAATGAGCAGTTCTTC. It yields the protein CASSLTLGQSSYNEQFF.

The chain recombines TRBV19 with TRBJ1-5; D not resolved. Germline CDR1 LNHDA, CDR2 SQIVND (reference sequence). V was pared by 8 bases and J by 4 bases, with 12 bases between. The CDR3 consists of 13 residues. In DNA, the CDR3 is TGTGCCAGTCTGGCAGGCCTTAATCAGCCCCAGCATTTT. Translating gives CASLAGLNQPQHF.

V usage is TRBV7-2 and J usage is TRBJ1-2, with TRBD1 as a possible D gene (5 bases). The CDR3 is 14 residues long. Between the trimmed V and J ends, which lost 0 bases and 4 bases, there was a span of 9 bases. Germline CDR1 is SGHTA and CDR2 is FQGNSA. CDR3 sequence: CASSLARGVYGYTF. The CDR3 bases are TGTGCCAGCAGCTTAGCTCGGGGCGTCTATGGCTACACCTTC.

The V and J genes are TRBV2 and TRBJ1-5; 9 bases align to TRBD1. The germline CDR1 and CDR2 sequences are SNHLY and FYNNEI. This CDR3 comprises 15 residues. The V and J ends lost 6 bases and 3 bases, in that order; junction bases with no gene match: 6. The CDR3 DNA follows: TGTGCCAGCAGCGCCGGGACAGGGTACAATCAGCCCCAGCATTTT. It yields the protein CASSAGTGYNQPQHF.

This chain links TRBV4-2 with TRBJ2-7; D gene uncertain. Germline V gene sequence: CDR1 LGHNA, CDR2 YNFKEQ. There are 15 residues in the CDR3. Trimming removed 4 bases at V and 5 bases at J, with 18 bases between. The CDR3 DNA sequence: TGTGCCAGCAGCCCGAGACTTCTAGTGGCCCACGAGCAGTACTTC. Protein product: CASSPRLLVAHEQYF.

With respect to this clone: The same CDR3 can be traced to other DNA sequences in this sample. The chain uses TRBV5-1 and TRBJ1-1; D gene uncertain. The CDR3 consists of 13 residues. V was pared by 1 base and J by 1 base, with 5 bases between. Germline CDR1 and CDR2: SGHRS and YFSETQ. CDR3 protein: CASSLTRNTEAFF. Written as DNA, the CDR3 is TGCGCCAGCAGCTTGACGAGGAACACTGAAGCTTTCTTT.

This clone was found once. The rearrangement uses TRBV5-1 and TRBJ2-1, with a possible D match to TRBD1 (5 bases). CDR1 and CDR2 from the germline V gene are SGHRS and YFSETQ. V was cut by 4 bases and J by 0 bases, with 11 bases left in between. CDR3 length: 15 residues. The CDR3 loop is CASSKGVSSYNEQFF. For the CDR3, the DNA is TGCGCCAGCAGCAAAGGGGTGAGCTCCTACAATGAGCAGTTCTTC.

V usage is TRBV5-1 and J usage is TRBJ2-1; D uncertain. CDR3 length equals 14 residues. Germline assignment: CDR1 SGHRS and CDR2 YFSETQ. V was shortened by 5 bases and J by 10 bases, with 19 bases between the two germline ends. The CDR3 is CASRYTRGQEEQFF. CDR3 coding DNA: TGCGCCAGCAGATATACACGTGGGCAAGAAGAGCAGTTCTTC.

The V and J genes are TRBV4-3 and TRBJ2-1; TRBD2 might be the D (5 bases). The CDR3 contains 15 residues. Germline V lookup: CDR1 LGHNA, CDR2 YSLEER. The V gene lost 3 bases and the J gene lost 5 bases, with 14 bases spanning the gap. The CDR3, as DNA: TGCGCCAGCAGCCAGACCGGAAGAGCGGACAATGAGCAGTTCTTC. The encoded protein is CASSQTGRADNEQFF.

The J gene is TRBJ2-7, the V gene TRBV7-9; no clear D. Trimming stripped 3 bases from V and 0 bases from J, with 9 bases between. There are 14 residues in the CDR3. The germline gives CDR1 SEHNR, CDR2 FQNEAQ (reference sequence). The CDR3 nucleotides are TGTGCCAGCAGCTTTGAACAGTACTCCTACGAGCAGTACTTC. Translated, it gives CASSFEQYSYEQYF.

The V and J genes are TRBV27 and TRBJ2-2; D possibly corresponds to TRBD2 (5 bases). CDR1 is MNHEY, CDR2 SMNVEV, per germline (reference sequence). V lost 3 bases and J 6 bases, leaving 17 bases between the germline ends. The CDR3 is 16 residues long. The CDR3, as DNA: TGTGCCAGCAGTTTGGGAGCGTATTACACGTCCGGGGAGCTGTTTTTT. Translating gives CASSLGAYYTSGELFF.

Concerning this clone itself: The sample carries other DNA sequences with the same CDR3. CDR3 amino acids: CASSEAGGQPQHF. The CDR3 region has the DNA TGTGCCAGCAGTGAGGCGGGGGGTCAGCCCCAGCATTTT. This sequence joins TRBV6-4 and TRBJ1-5, with D perhaps matching TRBD1 (5 bases). With 3 bases removed from V and 6 bases from J, the gap between germline ends came to 9 bases. The CDR3 covers 13 residues. CDR1 MRHNA and CDR2 SNTAGT come from the germline V gene.

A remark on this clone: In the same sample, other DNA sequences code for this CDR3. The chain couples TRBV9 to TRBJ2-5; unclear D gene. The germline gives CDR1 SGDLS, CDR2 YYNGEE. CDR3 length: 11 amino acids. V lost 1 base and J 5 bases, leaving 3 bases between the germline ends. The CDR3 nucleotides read TGTGCCAGCAGCGTATCCGAGACCCAGTACTTC. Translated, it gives CASSVSETQYF.